This T cell receptor (beta chain) was captured in a study of blood T cell repertoires in COVID-19. Study as a whole: Donors in the United States, Italy and Spain gave samples during acute or convalescent COVID-19.

Participants, about 18 to 90 years old, spanned approximately 26 US areas. Each participant's cohort was designated according to participant-reported clinical history. As handled by the study authors: From reference gene primer amplification, estimates of nucleated cell counts were derived. TCRdb's table, derived via immunoSEQ multiplex PCR, lists solely in-frame clones and lacks some. V, J and clone size were drawn from that table, and D and trimming were deduced from the DNA. Of fewer than 200,000 clones in the sample, about 86% are singletons; the top ten hold about 4%. Trimming removed 6 bases at V and 4 bases at J, with 7 bases between. From germline, CDR1 is SGHTA and CDR2 FQGNSA. The CDR3 is made up of 13 amino acids. This clone was observed a handful of times.

V is TRBV7-2 and J is TRBJ2-6; no clear D gene. Sequencing input: PBMCs or T cells enriched from blood (not recorded which). The receptor was derived from a woman aged 50 to 65 in a cohort exposed to, infected with or recovered from COVID-19 (not recorded which). The DNA for the CDR3 is TGTGCCAGCAGGCGTACGGGGGCCAACGTCCTGACTTTC. Translation: CASRRTGANVLTF.